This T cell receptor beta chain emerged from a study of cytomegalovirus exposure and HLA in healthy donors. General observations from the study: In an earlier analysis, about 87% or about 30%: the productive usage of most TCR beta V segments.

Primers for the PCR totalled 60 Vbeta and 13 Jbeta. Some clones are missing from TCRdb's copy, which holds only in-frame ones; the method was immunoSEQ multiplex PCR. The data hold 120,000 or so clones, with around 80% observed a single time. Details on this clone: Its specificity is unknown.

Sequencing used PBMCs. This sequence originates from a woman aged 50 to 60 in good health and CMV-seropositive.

CDR3 coding DNA: TGTGCCAGCAGTGATAGGCAGGGAGGAGTCGCCTACACCTTC. It specifies CASSDRQGGVAYTF. The rearrangement links TRBV2 to TRBJ1-2; weak D call: TRBD1 (5 bases). V lost 3 bases, J lost 10 bases, and 18 bases lay in between. The CDR3 length is 14 residues. CDR1 and CDR2 (germline): SNHLY, FYNNEI.